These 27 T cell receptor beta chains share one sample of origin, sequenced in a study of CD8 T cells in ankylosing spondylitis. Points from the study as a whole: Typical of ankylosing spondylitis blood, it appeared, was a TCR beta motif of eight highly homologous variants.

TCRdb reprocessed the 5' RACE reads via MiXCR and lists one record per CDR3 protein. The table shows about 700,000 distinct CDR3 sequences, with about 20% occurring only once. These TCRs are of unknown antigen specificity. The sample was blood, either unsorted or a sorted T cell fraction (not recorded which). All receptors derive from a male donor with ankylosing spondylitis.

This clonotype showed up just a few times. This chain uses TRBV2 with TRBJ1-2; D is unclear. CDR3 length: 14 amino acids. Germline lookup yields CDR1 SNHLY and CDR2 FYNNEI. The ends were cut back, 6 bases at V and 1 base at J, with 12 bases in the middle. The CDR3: CASRGIVINYGYTF. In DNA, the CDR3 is TGTGCCAGCAGGGGCATAGTCATTAACTATGGCTACACCTTC. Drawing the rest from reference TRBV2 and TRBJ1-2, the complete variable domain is EPEVTQTPSHQVTQMGQEVILRCVPISNHLYFYWYRQILGQKVEFLVSFYNNEISEKSEIFDDQFSVERPDGSNFTLKIRSTKLEDSAMYFCASRGIVINYGYTFGSGTRLTVV.

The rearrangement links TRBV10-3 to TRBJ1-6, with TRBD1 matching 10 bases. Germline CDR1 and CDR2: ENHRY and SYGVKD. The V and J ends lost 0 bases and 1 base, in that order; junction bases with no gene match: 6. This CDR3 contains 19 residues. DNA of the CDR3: TGTGCCATCAGTGAGTCAGGGACAGGGGACGCGTCCTATAATTCACCCCTCCACTTT. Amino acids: CAISESGTGDASYNSPLHF.

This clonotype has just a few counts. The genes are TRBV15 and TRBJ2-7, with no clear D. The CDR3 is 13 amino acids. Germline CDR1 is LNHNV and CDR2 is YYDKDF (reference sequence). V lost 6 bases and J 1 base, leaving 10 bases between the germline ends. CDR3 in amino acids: CATRAKESYEQYF. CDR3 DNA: TGTGCCACCAGAGCTAAGGAGTCCTACGAGCAGTACTTC. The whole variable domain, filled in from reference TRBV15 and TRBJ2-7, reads DAMVIQNPRYQVTQFGKPVTLSCSQTLNHNVMYWYQQKSSQAPKLLFHYYDKDFNNEADTPDNFQSRRPNTSFCFLDIRSPGLGDTAMYLCATRAKESYEQYFGPGTRLTVT.

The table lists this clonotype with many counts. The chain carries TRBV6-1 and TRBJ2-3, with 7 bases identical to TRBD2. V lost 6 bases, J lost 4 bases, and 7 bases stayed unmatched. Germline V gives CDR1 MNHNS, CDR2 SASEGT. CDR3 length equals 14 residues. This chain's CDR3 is CASRKRGIPDTQYF. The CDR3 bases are TGTGCCAGCAGGAAGCGGGGAATCCCAGATACGCAGTATTTT.

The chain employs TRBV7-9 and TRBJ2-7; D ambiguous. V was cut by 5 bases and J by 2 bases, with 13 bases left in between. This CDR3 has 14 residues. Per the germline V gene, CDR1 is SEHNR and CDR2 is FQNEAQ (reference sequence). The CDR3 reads CASSTRSAPYEQYF. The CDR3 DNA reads TGTGCCAGCAGCACCCGCTCTGCCCCCTACGAGCAGTACTTC.

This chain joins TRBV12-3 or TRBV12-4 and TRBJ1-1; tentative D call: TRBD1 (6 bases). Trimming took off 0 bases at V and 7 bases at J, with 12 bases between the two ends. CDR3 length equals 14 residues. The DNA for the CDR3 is TGTGCCAGCAGTTTAGCGCGGGGGGCGAGTGAAGCTTTCTTT. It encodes CASSLARGASEAFF.

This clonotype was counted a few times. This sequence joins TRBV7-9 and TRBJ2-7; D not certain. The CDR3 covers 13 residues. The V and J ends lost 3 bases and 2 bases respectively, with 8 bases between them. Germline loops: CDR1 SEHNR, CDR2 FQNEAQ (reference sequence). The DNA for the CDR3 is TGTGCCAGCAGCTTCGAGACTCCCTACGAGCAGTACTTC. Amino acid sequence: CASSFETPYEQYF.

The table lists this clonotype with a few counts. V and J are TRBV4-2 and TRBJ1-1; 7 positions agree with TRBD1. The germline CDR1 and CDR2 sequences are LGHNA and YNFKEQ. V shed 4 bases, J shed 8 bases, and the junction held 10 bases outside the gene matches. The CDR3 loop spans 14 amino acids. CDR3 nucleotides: TGTGCCAGCAGCCTTGGACAGGCTCCGCAGGAAGCTTTCTTT. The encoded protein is CASSLGQAPQEAFF.

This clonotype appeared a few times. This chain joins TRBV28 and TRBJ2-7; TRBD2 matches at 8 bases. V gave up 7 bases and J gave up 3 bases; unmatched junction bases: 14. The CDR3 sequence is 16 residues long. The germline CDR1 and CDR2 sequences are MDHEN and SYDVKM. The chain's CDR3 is CASTHRSIAGFYEQYF. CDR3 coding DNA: TGTGCCAGCACTCACCGGAGTATAGCGGGGTTCTACGAGCAGTACTTC.

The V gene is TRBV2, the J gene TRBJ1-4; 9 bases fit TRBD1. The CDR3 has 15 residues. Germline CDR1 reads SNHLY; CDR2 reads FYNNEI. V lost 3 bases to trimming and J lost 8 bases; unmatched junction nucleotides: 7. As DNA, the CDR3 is TGTGCCAGCAGTGAGTGGGGACAGGGTGACGAAAAACTGTTTTTT. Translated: CASSEWGQGDEKLFF.

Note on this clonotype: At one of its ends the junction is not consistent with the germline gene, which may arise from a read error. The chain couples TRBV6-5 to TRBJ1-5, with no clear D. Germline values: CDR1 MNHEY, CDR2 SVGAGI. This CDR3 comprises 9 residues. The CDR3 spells CASSYPQDF. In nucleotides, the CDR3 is TGTGCCAGCAGTTACCCCCAGGATTTT.

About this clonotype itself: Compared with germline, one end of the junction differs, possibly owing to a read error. CDR3 loop: CASSLVPGVGDF. The CDR3 bases are TGTGCCAGCAGCTTAGTACCGGGAGTTGGGGACTTC. The gene calls are TRBV11-2 and TRBJ2-7; TRBD2 is a possible D gene (6 bases). The CDR3 is 12 amino acids. In germline, CDR1 is SGHAT, CDR2 FQNNGV.

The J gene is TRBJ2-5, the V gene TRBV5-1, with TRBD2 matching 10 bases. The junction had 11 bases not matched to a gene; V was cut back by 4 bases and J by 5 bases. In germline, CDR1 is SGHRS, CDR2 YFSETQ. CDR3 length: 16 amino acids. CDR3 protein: CASSPGDSGGMETQYF. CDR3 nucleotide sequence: TGCGCCAGCAGCCCCGGTGATAGCGGGGGGATGGAGACCCAGTACTTC.

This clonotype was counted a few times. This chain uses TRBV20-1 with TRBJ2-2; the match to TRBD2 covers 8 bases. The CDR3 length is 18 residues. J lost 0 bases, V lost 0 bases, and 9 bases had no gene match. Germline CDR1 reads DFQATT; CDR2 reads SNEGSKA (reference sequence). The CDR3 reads CSARDRISGAANTGELFF. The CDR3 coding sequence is TGCAGTGCTAGAGACCGTATTAGCGGGGCTGCGAACACCGGGGAGCTGTTTTTT.

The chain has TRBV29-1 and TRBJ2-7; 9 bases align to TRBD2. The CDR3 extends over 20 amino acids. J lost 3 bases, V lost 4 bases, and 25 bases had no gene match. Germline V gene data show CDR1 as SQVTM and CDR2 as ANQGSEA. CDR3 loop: CSVVGHQDRTTSGHFYEQYF. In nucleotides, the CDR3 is TGCAGCGTTGTGGGCCACCAGGACAGGACCACTAGCGGGCACTTCTACGAGCAGTACTTC.

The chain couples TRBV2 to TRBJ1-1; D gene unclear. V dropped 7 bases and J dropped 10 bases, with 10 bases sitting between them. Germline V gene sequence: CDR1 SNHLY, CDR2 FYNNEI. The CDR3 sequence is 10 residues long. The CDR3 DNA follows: TGTGCCAGCACCCGAACGGTAGCTTTCTTT. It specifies CASTRTVAFF. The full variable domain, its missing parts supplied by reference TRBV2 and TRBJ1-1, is EPEVTQTPSHQVTQMGQEVILRCVPISNHLYFYWYRQILGQKVEFLVSFYNNEISEKSEIFDDQFSVERPDGSNFTLKIRSTKLEDSAMYFCASTRTVAFFGQGTRLTVV.

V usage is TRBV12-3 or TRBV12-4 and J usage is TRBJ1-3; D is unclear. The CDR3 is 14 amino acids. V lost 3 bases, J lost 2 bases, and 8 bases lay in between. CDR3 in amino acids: CASSLTLTGNTIYF. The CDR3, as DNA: TGTGCCAGCAGTTTGACTCTCACTGGAAACACCATATATTTT.

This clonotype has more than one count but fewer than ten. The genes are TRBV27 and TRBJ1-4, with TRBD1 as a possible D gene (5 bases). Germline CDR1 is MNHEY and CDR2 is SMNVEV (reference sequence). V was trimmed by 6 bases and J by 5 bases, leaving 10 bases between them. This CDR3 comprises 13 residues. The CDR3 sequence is CASSIQGNEKLFF. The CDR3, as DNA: TGTGCCAGCAGCATCCAGGGAAATGAAAAACTGTTTTTT.

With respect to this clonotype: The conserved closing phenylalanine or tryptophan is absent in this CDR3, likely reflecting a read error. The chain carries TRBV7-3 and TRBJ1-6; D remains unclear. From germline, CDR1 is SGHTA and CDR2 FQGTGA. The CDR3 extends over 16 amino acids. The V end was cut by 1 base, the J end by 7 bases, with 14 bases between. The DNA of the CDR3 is TGTGCCAGCAGCTTAAAGCAGCCAGAAACCAATTCACCCCTCCACTCT. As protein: CASSLKQPETNSPLHS.

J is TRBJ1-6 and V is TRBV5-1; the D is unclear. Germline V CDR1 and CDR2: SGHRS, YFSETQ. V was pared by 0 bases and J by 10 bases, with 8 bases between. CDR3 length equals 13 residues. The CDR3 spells CASSLDGYSPLHF. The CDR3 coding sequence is TGCGCCAGCAGCTTGGATGGCTACTCACCCCTCCACTTT.

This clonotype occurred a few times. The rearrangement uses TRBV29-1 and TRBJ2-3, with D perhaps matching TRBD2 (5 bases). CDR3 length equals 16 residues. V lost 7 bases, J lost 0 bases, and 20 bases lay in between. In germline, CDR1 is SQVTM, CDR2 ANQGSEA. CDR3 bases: TGCAGCGCCCTGAGGGATAGGGCTACAAGCACAGATACGCAGTATTTT. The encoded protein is CSALRDRATSTDTQYF.

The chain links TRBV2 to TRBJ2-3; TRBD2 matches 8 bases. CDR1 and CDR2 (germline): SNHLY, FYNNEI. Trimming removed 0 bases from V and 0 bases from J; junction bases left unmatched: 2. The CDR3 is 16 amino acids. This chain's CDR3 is CASSEAGGGSTDTQYF. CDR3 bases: TGTGCCAGCAGTGAAGCGGGCGGGGGGAGCACAGATACGCAGTATTTT.

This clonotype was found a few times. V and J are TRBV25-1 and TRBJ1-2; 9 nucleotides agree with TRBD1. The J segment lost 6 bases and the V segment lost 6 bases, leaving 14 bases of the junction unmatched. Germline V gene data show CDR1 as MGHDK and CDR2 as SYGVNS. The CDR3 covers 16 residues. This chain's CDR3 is CASSSLDGTGPDGYTF. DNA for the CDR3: TGTGCCAGCAGCTCTCTCGACGGGACAGGGCCTGATGGCTACACCTTC.

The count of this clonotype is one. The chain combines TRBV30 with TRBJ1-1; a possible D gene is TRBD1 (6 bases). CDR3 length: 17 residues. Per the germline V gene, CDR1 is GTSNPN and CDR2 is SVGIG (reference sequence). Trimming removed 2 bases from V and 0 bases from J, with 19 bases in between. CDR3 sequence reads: CAWSPWTDSSLNTEAFF. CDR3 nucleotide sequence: TGTGCCTGGAGTCCTTGGACAGACAGTAGCCTGAACACTGAAGCTTTCTTT.

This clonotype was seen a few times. CDR3 region: CATSDSVEGKTGELFF. CDR3 bases: TGTGCCACCAGTGACTCCGTCGAAGGGAAAACCGGGGAGCTGTTTTTT. V and J are TRBV24-1 and TRBJ2-2, with D unresolved. V was pared by 4 bases and J by 5 bases, with 16 bases between. The CDR3 runs 16 residues. Germline CDR1 KGHDR, CDR2 SFDVKD.

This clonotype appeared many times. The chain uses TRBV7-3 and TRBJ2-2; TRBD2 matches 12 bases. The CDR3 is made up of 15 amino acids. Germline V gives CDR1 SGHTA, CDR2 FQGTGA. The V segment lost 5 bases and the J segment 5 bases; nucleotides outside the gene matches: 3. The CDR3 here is CASSPSGGATGELFF. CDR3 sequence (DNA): TGTGCCAGCAGCCCTAGCGGGGGGGCGACCGGGGAGCTGTTTTTT.

CDR3 sequence reads: CSAGGEERTGELFF. The CDR3 coding sequence is TGCAGCGCCGGGGGGGAGGAGCGCACCGGGGAGCTGTTTTTT. The rearrangement links TRBV29-1 to TRBJ2-2; 8 bases line up with TRBD2. This CDR3 is built from 14 residues. Germline lookup yields CDR1 SQVTM and CDR2 ANQGSEA. After removal of 7 bases from V and 4 bases from J, the junction contained 8 bases not matched to a gene.